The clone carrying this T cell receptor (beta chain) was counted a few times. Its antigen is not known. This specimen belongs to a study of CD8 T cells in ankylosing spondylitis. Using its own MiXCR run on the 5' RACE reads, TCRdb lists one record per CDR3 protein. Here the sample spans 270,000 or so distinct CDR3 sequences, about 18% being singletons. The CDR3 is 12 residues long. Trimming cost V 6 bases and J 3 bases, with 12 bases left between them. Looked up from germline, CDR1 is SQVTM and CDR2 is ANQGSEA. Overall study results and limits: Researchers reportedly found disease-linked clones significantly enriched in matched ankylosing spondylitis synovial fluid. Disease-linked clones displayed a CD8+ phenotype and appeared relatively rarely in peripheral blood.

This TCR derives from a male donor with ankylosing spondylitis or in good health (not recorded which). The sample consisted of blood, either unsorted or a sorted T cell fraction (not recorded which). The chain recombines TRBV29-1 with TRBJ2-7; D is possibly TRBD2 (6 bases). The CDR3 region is CSVGPDYYEQYF. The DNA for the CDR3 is TGCAGCGTGGGCCCGGACTACTACGAGCAGTACTTC.